This TCR beta chain was sequenced in a study of cytomegalovirus exposure and HLA in healthy donors. The study ran its PCR with 60 Vbeta and 13 Jbeta primers. Libraries were prepared by immunoSEQ multiplex PCR; TCRdb keeps only in-frame clonotypes and omits some of them. The sample has 57,000 or so clones, 70% to 80% seen once. Trimming took 2 bases from V and 10 from J; bases not matched to a gene: 6. The CDR3 runs 15 residues. CDR1 is SGHTA and CDR2 is FQGNSA in the germline V gene. Sequenced sample: PBMCs. The chain has TRBV7-2 and TRBJ1-4; 11 positions match TRBD1. The sequence was collected from a man aged 50 to 60 in good health and CMV-seropositive. The CDR3 DNA sequence: TGTGCCAGCAGCTTATGGACAGGGGGCAGCGGAAAACTGTTTTTT. The encoded protein is CASSLWTGGSGKLFF.